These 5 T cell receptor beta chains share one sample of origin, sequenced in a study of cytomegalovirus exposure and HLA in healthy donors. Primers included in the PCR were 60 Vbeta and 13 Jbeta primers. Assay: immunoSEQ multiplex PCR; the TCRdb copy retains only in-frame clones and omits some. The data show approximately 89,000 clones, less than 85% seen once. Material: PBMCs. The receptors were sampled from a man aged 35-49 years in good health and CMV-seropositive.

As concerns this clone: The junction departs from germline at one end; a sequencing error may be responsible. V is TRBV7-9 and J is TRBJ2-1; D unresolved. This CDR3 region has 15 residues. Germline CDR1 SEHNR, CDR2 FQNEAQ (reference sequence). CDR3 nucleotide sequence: TGTTCCAGCAGCCGTAATATCCCGGGTTACAATGAGCAGTTCTTC. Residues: CSSSRNIPGYNEQFF. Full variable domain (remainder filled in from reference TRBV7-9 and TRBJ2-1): DTGVSQNPRHKITKRGQNVTFRCDPISEHNRLYWYRQTLGQGPEFLTYFQNEAQLEKSRLLSDRFSAERPKGSFSTLEIQRTEQGDSAMYLCSSSRNIPGYNEQFFGPGTRLTVL.

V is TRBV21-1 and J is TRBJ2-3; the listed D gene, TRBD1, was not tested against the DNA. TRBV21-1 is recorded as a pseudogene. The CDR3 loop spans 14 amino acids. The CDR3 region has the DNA TGTGCCAGCGAAAGGGACAATTCCACAGATACGCAGTATTTT. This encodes CASERDNSTDTQYF.

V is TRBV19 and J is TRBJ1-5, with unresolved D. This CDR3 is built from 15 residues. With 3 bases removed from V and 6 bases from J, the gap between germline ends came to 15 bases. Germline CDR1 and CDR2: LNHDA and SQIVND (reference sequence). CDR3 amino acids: CASSIGENRGQPQHF. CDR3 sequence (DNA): TGTGCCAGTAGTATCGGGGAGAATCGGGGTCAGCCCCAGCATTTT.

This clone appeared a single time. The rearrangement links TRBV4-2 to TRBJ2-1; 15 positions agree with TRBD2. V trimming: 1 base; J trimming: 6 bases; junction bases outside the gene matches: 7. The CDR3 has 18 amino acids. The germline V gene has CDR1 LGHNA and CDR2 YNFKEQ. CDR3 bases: TGTGCCAGCAGCCAAGTACCCGGACTAGCGGGGGGGACCAATGAGCAGTTCTTC. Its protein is CASSQVPGLAGGTNEQFF.

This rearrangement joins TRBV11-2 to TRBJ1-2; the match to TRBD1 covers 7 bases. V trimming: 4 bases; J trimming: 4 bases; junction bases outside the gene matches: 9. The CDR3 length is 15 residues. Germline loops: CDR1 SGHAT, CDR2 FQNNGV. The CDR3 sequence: CASSSEATGFYGYTF. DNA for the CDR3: TGTGCCAGCAGCTCAGAAGCGACAGGGTTCTATGGCTACACCTTC.